What follows is one T cell receptor beta chain and its context. What it binds is not known. Collection of blood occurred at baseline, at cycle 4 day 1, and at cycle 7 day 1. The CDR3 covers 16 residues. CDR1 is SGHAT, CDR2 FQDESV, per germline (reference sequence). V was trimmed by 1 base and J by 0 bases, leaving 9 bases between them. The data derive from a study of OX40 agonist ivuxolimab in advanced cancers. Study summary: Across the patients, intravenous ivuxolimab was delivered every 2 weeks at 0.01 to 10 mg/kg. Study outcomes and limitations: With doses of 0.1 to 3.0 mg/kg, CD4+ and CD8+ blood T cells had undergone clonal expansion by week 6. Low normalized clonal expansion also occurred in some nonresponding patients.

Some clones are missing from TCRdb's copy, which holds only in-frame ones; the method was immunoSEQ multiplex PCR. In the table there are more than 60,000 clones, 80% to 90% of which are singletons. The receptor was isolated from an adult with an advanced solid tumor such as melanoma, head and neck, liver or kidney cancer. The sequences come from CD4+ or CD8+ T cells sorted from blood, collected in a trial of the OX40 agonist ivuxolimab. The V gene is TRBV11-1, the J gene TRBJ2-2, with D possibly being TRBD2 (6 bases). The CDR3 coding sequence is TGTGCCAGCAGCTTAGTACCGGGGGCGAACACCGGGGAGCTGTTTTTT. It translates to CASSLVPGANTGELFF.